The 14 T cell receptor beta chains below come from one sample, sequenced in a study of T cells after yellow fever vaccination. Each CDR3 protein gets one entry after TCRdb re-called the 5' RACE reads with MiXCR. The data show 600,000 to 750,000 distinct CDR3 sequences, approximately 13% seen once. Source: PBMCs, taken on the day of the yellow fever booster vaccination. The receptor set was obtained from a man aged 30 to 39 who received the YFV17D yellow fever vaccine.

The chain links TRBV5-4 to TRBJ2-2; the D is unclear. Germline lookup yields CDR1 SGHNT and CDR2 YYREEE (reference sequence). V lost 2 bases and J lost 3, with 11 bases in between. The CDR3 contains 15 residues. This CDR3 reads CASSFGAIYTGELFF. CDR3 DNA: TGTGCCAGCAGCTTTGGTGCTATCTACACCGGGGAGCTGTTTTTT. The full variable domain, rest sourced from reference TRBV5-4 and TRBJ2-2, is ETGVTQSPTHLIKTRGQQVTLRCSSQSGHNTVSWYQQALGQGPQFIFQYYREEENGRGNFPPRFSGLQFPNYSSELNVNALELDDSALYLCASSFGAIYTGELFFGEGSRLTVL.

A few counts support this clonotype. This chain uses TRBV10-1 with TRBJ1-1; 8 positions match TRBD1. The trim removed 8 bases at V and 0 bases at J, leaving 8 bases unmatched. Germline lookup yields CDR1 WNHNN and CDR2 SYGVQD (reference sequence). The CDR3 is 15 residues long. CDR3 residues: CASSRDRWMNTEAFF. The DNA for the CDR3 is TGCGCCAGCTCCCGGGACAGGTGGATGAACACTGAAGCTTTCTTT.

V gene TRBV27 combines with J gene TRBJ2-1; the D gene is possibly TRBD2 (6 bases). The CDR3 contains 15 residues. Trimming stripped 6 bases from V and 0 bases from J, with 12 bases between. CDR1 is MNHEY, CDR2 SMNVEV, per germline (reference sequence). The CDR3 nucleotides are TGTGCCAGCAGGCCCGGGAGAAGCTCCTACAATGAGCAGTTCTTC. This sequence encodes CASRPGRSSYNEQFF.

The chain combines TRBV19 with TRBJ2-7; D remains unclear. Germline CDR1 and CDR2: LNHDA and SQIVND (reference sequence). Trimming removed 3 bases from V and 2 bases from J, with 8 bases in between. This CDR3 is 13 amino acids long. In DNA, the CDR3 is TGTGCCAGTAGTATCGGCGATACCTACGAGCAGTACTTC. Translated, it gives CASSIGDTYEQYF.

This rearrangement joins TRBV14 to TRBJ2-1; the match to TRBD2 covers 12 bases. Per the germline V gene, CDR1 is SGHDN and CDR2 is FVKESK. Germline trimming cut 0 bases from V and 7 bases from J; bases unmatched to any gene: 4. This CDR3 region has 16 residues. In nucleotides, the CDR3 is TGTGCCAGCAGCCAAGAGACTAGCGGGAGTGCGAATGAGCAGTTCTTC. Translation gives CASSQETSGSANEQFF.

This chain links TRBV24-1 with TRBJ2-5; 7 bases align to TRBD1. V shed 3 bases, J shed 5 bases, and the junction held 5 bases outside the gene matches. The germline V gene encodes CDR1 KGHDR and CDR2 SFDVKD. This CDR3 spans 14 amino acids. In DNA, the CDR3 is TGTGCCACCAGTGATCCGACAGGGCGGGAGACCCAGTACTTC. Encoded protein: CATSDPTGRETQYF.

J is TRBJ1-2 and V is TRBV29-1, with D perhaps TRBD1 (6 bases). V was clipped by 5 bases and J by 0 bases, with 13 bases between them. This CDR3 has 14 residues. Germline V gene lookup returns CDR1 SQVTM and CDR2 ANQGSEA. The CDR3: CSVTGTPSNYGYTF. The CDR3 nucleotides are TGCAGCGTTACCGGGACACCGTCTAACTATGGCTACACCTTC.

The V and J genes are TRBV20-1 and TRBJ2-7; unclear D gene. V lost 5 bases, J lost 1 base, and 9 bases lay in between. Germline CDR1 DFQATT, CDR2 SNEGSKA (reference sequence). The CDR3 is made up of 12 amino acids. The CDR3 sequence is CSAGTLSYEQYF. The CDR3 DNA reads TGCAGTGCTGGCACCTTATCCTACGAGCAGTACTTC.

This clonotype has only a few counts. V usage is TRBV12-3 or TRBV12-4 and J usage is TRBJ2-1; a weak D match, TRBD1 (6 bases). CDR3 length equals 14 residues. V lost 6 bases and J 6 bases, leaving 15 bases between the germline ends. The CDR3 here is CASSLSRGSNEQFF. In DNA, the CDR3 is TGTGCCAGCAGCTTAAGTAGGGGGAGCAATGAGCAGTTCTTC.

This clonotype was seen a handful of times. The V and J genes are TRBV5-6 and TRBJ2-2; maybe TRBD2 (5 bases). CDR3 length: 16 residues. Germline CDR1 and CDR2: SGHDT and YYEEEE. V gave up 2 bases and J gave up 4 bases, with 15 bases separating them. CDR3 amino acids: CASSLFSGKPTGELFF. Here the CDR3 DNA reads TGTGCCAGCAGCTTATTTTCGGGGAAACCCACCGGGGAGCTGTTTTTT.

V is TRBV6-5 and J is TRBJ2-6; D perhaps matches TRBD2 (5 bases). The V end lost 1 base, the J end lost 0 bases, and 16 bases lay between the germline ends. The germline V gene encodes CDR1 MNHEY and CDR2 SVGAGI. CDR3 length equals 19 residues. The CDR3 is CASSYFMASSGSGANVLTF. The CDR3 region has the DNA TGTGCCAGCAGTTACTTTATGGCGAGCAGCGGCTCTGGGGCCAACGTCCTGACTTTC.

This chain uses TRBV29-1 with TRBJ2-1; the match to TRBD1 covers 7 bases. The CDR3 length is 14 residues. The junction had 12 bases not matched to a gene; V was cut back by 4 bases and J by 9 bases. The germline CDR1 and CDR2 sequences are SQVTM and ANQGSEA. CDR3 nucleotides: TGCAGCGTTGGTCAAGGGGGCATTAAGGTTGAGCAGTTCTTC. Translating it yields CSVGQGGIKVEQFF.

This chain joins TRBV7-2 and TRBJ1-1; D is ambiguous. The germline V and J ends were trimmed by 5 bases and 1 base, with 5 bases remaining between them. The CDR3 consists of 12 residues. Germline V gene data show CDR1 as SGHTA and CDR2 as FQGNSA. The CDR3 reads CASSASNTEAFF. The CDR3 bases are TGTGCCAGCAGCGCCTCGAACACTGAAGCTTTCTTT.

In its sample, this clonotype was seen a few times. The CDR3 region is CASKGASGTEQFF. The CDR3 region has the DNA TGTGCCAGCAAGGGGGCTAGCGGGACTGAGCAGTTCTTC. The V and J genes are TRBV6-6 and TRBJ2-1, with TRBD2 matching 9 bases. J was trimmed by 9 bases and V by 7 bases; bases with no gene match: 7. The CDR3 covers 13 residues. The germline V gene has CDR1 MNHNY and CDR2 SVGAGI (reference sequence).